A single sample gave rise to the 6 T cell receptor beta chains below, sequenced in a study of blood T cell repertoires in COVID-19. Only in-frame clones appear in the TCRdb table, and some are missing; sequencing was by immunoSEQ multiplex PCR. The sample holds about 340,000 clones, about nine tenths seen once. Sequencing input: peripheral blood. The source of these receptors is a woman aged 70-85 years with COVID-19, enrolled during active disease.

The V gene is TRBV28, the J gene TRBJ1-2, with D perhaps TRBD1 (5 bases). V was trimmed by 5 bases and J by 4 bases, leaving 17 bases between them. CDR3 length: 15 residues. Germline lookup yields CDR1 MDHEN and CDR2 SYDVKM. The DNA of the CDR3 is TGTGCCAGCAGTCCTAACAAGGGGTTCGTCTATGGCTACACCTTC. Translated, it gives CASSPNKGFVYGYTF.

The chain couples TRBV18 to TRBJ2-3; 7 bases agree with TRBD2. V lost 3 bases to trimming and J lost 1 base; unmatched junction nucleotides: 10. Germline assignment: CDR1 KGHSH and CDR2 LQKENI. The CDR3 contains 17 residues. The CDR3 reads CASSPIHSGWGTDTQYF. For the CDR3, the DNA is TGTGCCAGCTCACCGATACATAGCGGGTGGGGCACAGATACGCAGTATTTT.

The chain is built from TRBV9 and TRBJ1-5; D unclear. The CDR3 totals 15 residues. Trimming pared 0 bases from V and 3 bases from J, leaving 10 bases between. The germline CDR1 and CDR2 sequences are SGDLS and YYNGEE. CDR3 nucleotide sequence: TGTGCCAGCAGCGTAGATATAGGAGACAATCAGCCCCAGCATTTT. Translating gives CASSVDIGDNQPQHF.

The genes are TRBV30 and TRBJ1-2; perhaps TRBD1 as D (5 bases). Trimming cost V 4 bases and J 7 bases, with 13 bases left between them. Germline-derived CDR1 and CDR2 are GTSNPN and SVGIG (reference sequence). The CDR3 spans 12 residues. Here the CDR3 DNA reads TGTGCCTGGAACATTGGGAGGGGTGGCTACACCTTC. Translated: CAWNIGRGGYTF.

This clone came up once. The chain carries TRBV6-5 and TRBJ1-1; D remains unclear. There are 15 residues in the CDR3. CDR1 MNHEY and CDR2 SVGAGI come from the germline V gene. V gave up 4 bases and J gave up 0 bases, with 12 bases separating them. The CDR3 DNA is TGTGCCAGCAGTTCACGGGAGCGCATGAACACTGAAGCTTTCTTT. Protein sequence: CASSSRERMNTEAFF.

V and J are TRBV24-1 and TRBJ1-2, with 9 positions matching TRBD1. The germline V gene has CDR1 KGHDR and CDR2 SFDVKD. The CDR3 has 15 amino acids. The J segment lost 5 bases and the V segment lost 3 bases, leaving 6 bases of the junction unmatched. The CDR3 here is CATSDPRTGAYGYTF. Written as DNA, the CDR3 is TGTGCCACCAGTGATCCCAGGACAGGGGCTTATGGCTACACCTTC.